The rows below give T cell receptor beta chains drawn from one sample of a study of radiotherapy plus CTLA-4 blockade in lung cancer. TCRdb's table, derived via immunoSEQ multiplex PCR, lists solely in-frame clones and lacks some. The table records roughly 120,000 clones, roughly 80% of them present only once. The sample here was peripheral blood, taken from a patient treated with radiotherapy plus ipilimumab. These TCRs come from a human donor with non-small cell lung cancer who had a partial response to radiotherapy plus ipilimumab. Both conserved end residues are part of each CDR3. Each record gives: V gene, clone size, D gene, J gene, CDR3 protein, CDR3 DNA. D genes are given only for firm matches. Expanded clones get a size class; other rows say once, few or many, or leave the size out.

TRBV18,.,.,TRBJ1-5,CASSPVQASNQPQHF,TGTGCCAGCTCACCAGTCCAGGCGAGCAATCAGCCCCAGCATTTT
TRBV5-6,.,.,TRBJ1-1,CASSRKIRAGNTEAFF,TGTGCCAGCAGCCGGAAGATCCGGGCGGGAAACACTGAAGCTTTCTTT
TRBV27,.,.,TRBJ2-7,CASRRKQGPYEQYF,TGTGCCAGCAGAAGAAAACAGGGTCCCTACGAGCAGTACTTC
TRBV28,.,.,TRBJ1-2,CASGEGGLTNYGYTF,TGTGCCAGCGGTGAGGGGGGGCTCACTAACTATGGCTACACCTTC
TRBV5-1,.,TRBD1,TRBJ2-7,CASSLGDRGYEQYF,TGCGCCAGCAGCTTGGGGGACAGGGGATACGAGCAGTACTTC
TRBV19,few,.,TRBJ1-1,CASSEGLGTEAFF,TGTGCCAGTAGTGAAGGACTCGGCACTGAAGCTTTCTTT
TRBV19,few,.,TRBJ1-5,CARRGSGGNQPQHF,TGTGCCAGGCGGGGCTCGGGGGGCAATCAGCCCCAGCATTTT
TRBV2,.,TRBD1,TRBJ2-3,CASSADRARLDTQYF,TGTGCCAGCAGTGCTGACAGGGCCAGACTAGATACGCAGTATTTT
TRBV4-1,.,TRBD1,TRBJ1-4,CASSQSPGTGEGKLFF,TGCGCCAGCAGCCAATCCCCCGGGACAGGGGAGGGAAAACTGTTTTTT
TRBV23-1,.,.,TRBJ2-1,CASSQSRGKEQFF,TGCGCCAGCAGTCAATCAAGGGGGAAGGAGCAGTTCTTC
TRBV29-1,.,.,TRBJ1-2,CSTFNGGGHTF,TGCAGCACATTCAACGGCGGTGGCCACACCTTC
TRBV2,many,TRBD1,TRBJ2-2,CASSEGQTNTGELFF,TGTGCCAGCAGTGAGGGACAGACGAACACCGGGGAGCTGTTTTTT
TRBV5-1,.,TRBD1,TRBJ2-7,CASSAGQGPNEQYF,TGCGCCAGCAGCGCGGGACAGGGTCCCAACGAGCAGTACTTC
TRBV7-2,few,.,TRBJ1-5,CASSEQGSNQPQHF,TGTGCCAGCAGCGAACAGGGATCCAATCAGCCCCAGCATTTT
TRBV7-2,.,TRBD2,TRBJ2-1,CASSLLAGVGFF,TGTGCCAGCAGCTTACTAGCGGGCGTCGGGTTCTTC
TRBV2,.,TRBD1,TRBJ1-5,CASSQTGEFLYF,TGTGCCAGCAGTCAGACAGGGGAATTCTTGTATTTT
TRBV4-3,.,.,TRBJ1-2,CASSRVGGSGYTF,TGCGCCAGCAGCCGGGTTGGCGGGTCTGGCTACACCTTC
TRBV6-1,few,TRBD2,TRBJ2-7,CASSESGSIYEQYF,TGTGCCAGCAGTGAGAGCGGGAGTATATACGAGCAGTACTTC
TRBV9,.,TRBD2,TRBJ2-2,CASSVLAGVSTGELFF,TGTGCCAGCAGCGTCTTAGCGGGAGTTTCCACCGGGGAGCTGTTTTTT
TRBV6-6,.,TRBD2,TRBJ2-7,CASRGFVAGSYEQYF,TGTGCCAGCAGGGGGTTTGTAGCGGGGTCCTACGAGCAGTACTTC
TRBV10-3,.,TRBD1,TRBJ1-1,CANRDRVNTEAFF,TGTGCCAACCGGGACAGGGTGAACACTGAAGCTTTCTTT
TRBV5-4,.,.,TRBJ1-2,CASSSAEVFGYTF,TGTGCCAGCAGCTCAGCGGAGGTGTTTGGCTACACCTTC
TRBV7-2,.,.,TRBJ2-4,CASSLAQVGNIQYF,TGTGCCAGCAGCTTAGCGCAGGTGGGAAACATTCAGTACTTC
TRBV7-3,.,.,TRBJ2-2,CASSLEGGFGELFF,TGTGCCAGCAGCTTAGAAGGGGGATTCGGGGAGCTGTTTTTT
TRBV28,few,.,TRBJ1-1,CASSDRSEAFF,TGTGCCAGCAGCGACAGGTCTGAAGCTTTCTTT
TRBV18,.,TRBD1,TRBJ2-5,CASSYGQGETQYF,TGTGCCAGCTCGTACGGACAGGGTGAGACCCAGTACTTC
TRBV19,few,.,TRBJ1-3,CASIGRGPGNTIYF,TGTGCCAGTATCGGCAGGGGACCTGGAAACACCATATATTTT
TRBV4-1,.,TRBD1,TRBJ1-5,CASSQVSPGGNNQPQHF,TGCGCCAGCAGCCAAGTCTCTCCAGGGGGAAATAATCAGCCCCAGCATTTT
TRBV5-4,.,TRBD1,TRBJ1-1,CASSQLQGWAFF,TGTGCCAGCAGCCAACTACAGGGGTGGGCTTTCTTT
TRBV5-1,.,.,TRBJ2-2,CASSRQGGTGELFF,TGCGCCAGCAGTCGGCAGGGTGGGACCGGGGAGCTGTTTTTT
TRBV27,.,TRBD1,TRBJ2-4,CASRLAGGNIQYF,TGTGCCAGCAGGTTAGCAGGGGGAAACATTCAGTACTTC
TRBV7-6,.,.,TRBJ2-5,CASSLAPSSRQETQYF,TGTGCCAGCAGCTTAGCCCCTAGCAGTAGACAAGAGACCCAGTACTTC
TRBV18,.,TRBD1,TRBJ1-5,CASSPKVGTGSNQPQHF,TGTGCCAGCTCACCTAAGGTTGGGACAGGGAGCAATCAGCCCCAGCATTTT
TRBV7-9,.,TRBD2,TRBJ2-5,CASSLATSPPQETQYF,TGTGCCAGCAGCCTAGCGACTAGCCCCCCCCAAGAGACCCAGTACTTC
TRBV5-1,.,TRBD1,TRBJ2-5,CASSLEVWDRAQETQYF,TGCGCCAGCAGCTTGGAGGTGTGGGACAGGGCTCAAGAGACCCAGTACTTC
TRBV28,few,.,TRBJ2-7,CASSLDRPSYEQYF,TGTGCCAGCAGCTTAGACAGACCGTCCTACGAGCAGTACTTC
TRBV14,.,.,TRBJ1-1,CASSQGLGADF,TGTGCCAGCAGCCAAGGTTTGGGGGCAGACTTT
TRBV28,.,TRBD1,TRBJ2-7,CASSSLGQATYEQYF,TGTGCCAGCAGTTCACTCGGACAGGCCACCTACGAGCAGTACTTC
TRBV7-2,.,TRBD1,TRBJ2-1,CASSLAPTGTGLNEQFF,TGTGCCAGCAGCTTAGCGCCGACCGGGACAGGGCTGAATGAGCAGTTCTTC
TRBV6-5,.,TRBD2,TRBJ2-1,CATIRLAGYYNEQFF,TGTGCCACCATCAGACTAGCGGGATACTACAATGAGCAGTTCTTC
TRBV19,once,TRBD1,TRBJ2-3,CASSIGQGSDTQYF,TGTGCCAGTAGTATCGGACAGGGGTCAGATACGCAGTATTTT
TRBV6-6,few,TRBD1,TRBJ2-7,CASSTGQGNEQYF,TGTGCCAGCAGTACGGGACAGGGCAACGAGCAGTACTTC
TRBV4-1,.,TRBD1,TRBJ1-1,CASSQGAGGRGNTEAFF,TGCGCCAGCAGCCAAGGGGCAGGGGGTAGAGGTAACACTGAAGCTTTCTTT
TRBV7-2,.,TRBD1,TRBJ1-1,CASSPWGQGVGDTEAFF,TGTGCCAGCAGCCCATGGGGACAGGGGGTTGGGGACACTGAAGCTTTCTTT
TRBV5-6,.,TRBD2,TRBJ2-2,CASSLGPGLAAGELFF,TGTGCCAGCAGCTTGGGTCCGGGACTAGCGGCCGGGGAGCTGTTTTTT